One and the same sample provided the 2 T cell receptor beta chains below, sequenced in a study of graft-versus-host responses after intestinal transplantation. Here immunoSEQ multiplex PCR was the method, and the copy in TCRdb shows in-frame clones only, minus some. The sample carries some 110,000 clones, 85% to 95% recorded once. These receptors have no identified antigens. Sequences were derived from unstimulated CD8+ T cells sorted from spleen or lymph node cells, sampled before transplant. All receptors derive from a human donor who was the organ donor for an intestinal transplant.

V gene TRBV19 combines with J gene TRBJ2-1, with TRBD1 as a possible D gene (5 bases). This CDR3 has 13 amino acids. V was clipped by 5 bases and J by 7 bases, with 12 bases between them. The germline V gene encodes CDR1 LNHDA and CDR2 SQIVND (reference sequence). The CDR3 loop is CASSVFGANEQFF. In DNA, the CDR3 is TGTGCCAGTAGTGTCTTTGGGGCTAATGAGCAGTTCTTC.

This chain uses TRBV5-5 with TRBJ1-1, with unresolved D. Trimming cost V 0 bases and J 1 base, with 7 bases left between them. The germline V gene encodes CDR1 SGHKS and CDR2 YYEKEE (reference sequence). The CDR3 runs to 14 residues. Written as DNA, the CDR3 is TGTGCCAGCAGCTTGGCGGAGGGGAACACTGAAGCTTTCTTT. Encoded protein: CASSLAEGNTEAFF.